This TCR beta chain was retrieved from a study of lymphopenia after photon versus proton radiotherapy. Only in-frame clones appear in the TCRdb table, and some are missing; sequencing was by immunoSEQ multiplex PCR. The sample contains some 30,000 clones, under 90% of which appear only once. The CDR3 has 12 amino acids. Per the germline V gene, CDR1 is SQVTM and CDR2 is ANQGSEA. V was clipped by 1 base and J by 4 bases, with 6 bases between them. The source was peripheral blood, collected from a patient treated with photon-based radiotherapy. This TCR was sampled from a woman aged 45-60 years with pancreatic cancer. The J gene is TRBJ2-3, the V gene TRBV29-1; D is unresolved. CDR3 sequence: CSVEVPPDTQYF. The CDR3 DNA reads TGCAGCGTTGAAGTGCCCCCAGATACGCAGTATTTT.